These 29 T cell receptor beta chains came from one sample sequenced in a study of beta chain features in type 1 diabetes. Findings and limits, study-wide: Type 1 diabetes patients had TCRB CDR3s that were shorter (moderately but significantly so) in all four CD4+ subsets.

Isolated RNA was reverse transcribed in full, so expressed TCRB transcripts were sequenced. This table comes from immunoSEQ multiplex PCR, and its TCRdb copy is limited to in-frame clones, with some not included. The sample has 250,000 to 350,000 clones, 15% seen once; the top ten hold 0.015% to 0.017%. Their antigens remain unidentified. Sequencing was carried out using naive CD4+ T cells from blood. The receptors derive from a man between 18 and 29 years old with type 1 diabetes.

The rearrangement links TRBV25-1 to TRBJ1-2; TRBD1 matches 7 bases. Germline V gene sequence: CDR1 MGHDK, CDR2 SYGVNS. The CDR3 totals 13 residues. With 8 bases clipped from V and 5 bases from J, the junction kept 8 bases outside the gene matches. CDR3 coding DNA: TGTGCCAGCGGAGGGGGCTCGGGGTATGGCTACACCTTC. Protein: CASGGGSGYGYTF.

The CDR3 DNA reads as TGCGCCAGCAGCTTGGCCCGAGGCAGGGACTATGGCTACACCTTC. Its translation: CASSLARGRDYGYTF. The chain combines TRBV5-1 with TRBJ1-2; D possibly corresponds to TRBD1 (5 bases). V lost 0 bases, J lost 3 bases, and 12 bases lay in between. Germline V lookup: CDR1 SGHRS, CDR2 YFSETQ. This CDR3 is 15 amino acids long.

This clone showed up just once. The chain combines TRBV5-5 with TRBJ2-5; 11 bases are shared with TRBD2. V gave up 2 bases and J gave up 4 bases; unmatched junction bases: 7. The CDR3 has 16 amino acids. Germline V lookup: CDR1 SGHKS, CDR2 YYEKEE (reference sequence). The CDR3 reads CASSFGTSGPLETQYF. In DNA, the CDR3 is TGTGCCAGCAGCTTCGGGACTAGCGGTCCCTTAGAGACCCAGTACTTC.

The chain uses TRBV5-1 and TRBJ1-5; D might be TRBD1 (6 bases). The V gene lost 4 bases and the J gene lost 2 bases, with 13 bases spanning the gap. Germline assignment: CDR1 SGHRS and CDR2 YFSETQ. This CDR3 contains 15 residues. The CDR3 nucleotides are TGCGCCAGCAGCCTGGGGGGGCCCGGCAATCAGCCCCAGCATTTT. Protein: CASSLGGPGNQPQHF.

The CDR3 region is CASSTGTGGYEQYF. The CDR3 DNA reads as TGTGCCAGCAGCACTGGGACAGGGGGCTACGAGCAGTACTTC. V usage is TRBV7-2 and J usage is TRBJ2-7, with 11 bases that match TRBD1. After removal of 5 bases from V and 3 bases from J, the junction contained 3 bases not matched to a gene. Germline CDR1 reads SGHTA; CDR2 reads FQGNSA. The length of the CDR3 is 14 residues. The full variable domain, its missing parts supplied by reference TRBV7-2 and TRBJ2-7, is GAGVSQSPSNKVTEKGKDVELRCDPISGHTALYWYRQSLGQGLEFLIYFQGNSAPDKSGLPSDRFSAERTGGSVSTLTIQRTQQEDSAVYLCASSTGTGGYEQYFGPGTRLTVT.

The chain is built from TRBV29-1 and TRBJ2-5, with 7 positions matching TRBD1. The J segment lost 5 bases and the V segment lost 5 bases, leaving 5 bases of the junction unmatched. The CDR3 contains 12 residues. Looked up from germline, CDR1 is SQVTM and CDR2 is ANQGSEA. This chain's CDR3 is CSVQGVGETQYF. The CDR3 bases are TGCAGCGTTCAGGGGGTGGGGGAGACCCAGTACTTC.

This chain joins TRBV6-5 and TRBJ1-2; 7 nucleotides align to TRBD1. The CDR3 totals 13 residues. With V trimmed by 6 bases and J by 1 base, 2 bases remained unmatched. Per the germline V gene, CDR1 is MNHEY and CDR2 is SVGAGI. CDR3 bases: TGTGCCAGCAGGCGGGACAGTAACTATGGCTACACCTTC. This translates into CASRRDSNYGYTF.

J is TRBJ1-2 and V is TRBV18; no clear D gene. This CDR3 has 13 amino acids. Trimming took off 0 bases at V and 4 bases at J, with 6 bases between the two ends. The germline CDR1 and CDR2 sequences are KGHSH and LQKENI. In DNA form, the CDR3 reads TGTGCCAGCTCACCACCCAGTCCCTATGGCTACACCTTC. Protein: CASSPPSPYGYTF.

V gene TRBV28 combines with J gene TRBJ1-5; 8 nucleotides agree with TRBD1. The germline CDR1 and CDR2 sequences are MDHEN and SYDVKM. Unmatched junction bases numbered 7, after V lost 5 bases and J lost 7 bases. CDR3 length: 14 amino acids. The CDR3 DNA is TGTGCCAGCAGTCCCCGGACAGGGCGGCAGCCCCAGCATTTT. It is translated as CASSPRTGRQPQHF.

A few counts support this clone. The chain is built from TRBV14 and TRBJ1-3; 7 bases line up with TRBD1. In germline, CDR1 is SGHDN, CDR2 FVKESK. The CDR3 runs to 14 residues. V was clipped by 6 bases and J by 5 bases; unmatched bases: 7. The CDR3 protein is CASRPTGDRNTIYF. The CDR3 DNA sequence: TGTGCCAGCAGACCCACAGGGGATCGAAACACCATATATTTT.

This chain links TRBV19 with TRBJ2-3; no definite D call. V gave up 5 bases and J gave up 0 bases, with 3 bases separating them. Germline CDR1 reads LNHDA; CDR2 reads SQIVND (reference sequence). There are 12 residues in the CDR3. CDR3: CASSLSTDTQYF. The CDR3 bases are TGTGCCAGTAGTCTAAGCACAGATACGCAGTATTTT.

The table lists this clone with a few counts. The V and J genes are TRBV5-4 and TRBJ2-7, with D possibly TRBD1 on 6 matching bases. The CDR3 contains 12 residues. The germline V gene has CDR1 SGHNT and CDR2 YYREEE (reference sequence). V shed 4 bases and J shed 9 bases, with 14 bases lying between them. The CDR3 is CASSQDSALQYF. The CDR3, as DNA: TGTGCCAGCAGCCAGGACAGCGCGCTGCAGTACTTC.

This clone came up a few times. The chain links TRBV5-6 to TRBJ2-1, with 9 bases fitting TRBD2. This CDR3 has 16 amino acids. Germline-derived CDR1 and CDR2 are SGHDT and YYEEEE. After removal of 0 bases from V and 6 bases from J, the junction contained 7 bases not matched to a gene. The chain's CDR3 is CASSLVAGEPGNEQFF. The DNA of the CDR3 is TGTGCCAGCAGCTTGGTAGCGGGGGAGCCGGGCAATGAGCAGTTCTTC. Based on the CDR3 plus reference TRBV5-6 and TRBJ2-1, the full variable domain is DAGVTQSPTHLIKTRGQQVTLRCSPKSGHDTVSWYQQALGQGPQFIFQYYEEEERQRGNFPDRFSGHQFPNYSSELNVNALLLGDSALYLCASSLVAGEPGNEQFFGPGTRLTVL.

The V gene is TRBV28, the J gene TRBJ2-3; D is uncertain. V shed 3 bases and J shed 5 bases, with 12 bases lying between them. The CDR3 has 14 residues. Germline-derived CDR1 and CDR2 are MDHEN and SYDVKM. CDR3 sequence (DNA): TGTGCCAGCAGTTTTAGGCTGACTGGAGATACGCAGTATTTT. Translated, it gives CASSFRLTGDTQYF.

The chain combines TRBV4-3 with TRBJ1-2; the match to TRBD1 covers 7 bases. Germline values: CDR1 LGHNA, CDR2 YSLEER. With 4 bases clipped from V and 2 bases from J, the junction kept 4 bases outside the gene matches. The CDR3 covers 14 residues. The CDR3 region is CASSPMTGNYGYTF. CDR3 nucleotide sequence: TGCGCCAGCAGCCCGATGACAGGGAACTATGGCTACACCTTC.

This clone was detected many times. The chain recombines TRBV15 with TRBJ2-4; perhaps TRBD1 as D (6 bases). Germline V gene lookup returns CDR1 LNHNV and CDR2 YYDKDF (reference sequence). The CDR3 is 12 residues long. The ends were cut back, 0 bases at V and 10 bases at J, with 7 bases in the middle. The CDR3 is CATSRERGIQYF. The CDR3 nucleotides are TGTGCCACCAGCAGAGAGAGGGGGATTCAGTACTTC.

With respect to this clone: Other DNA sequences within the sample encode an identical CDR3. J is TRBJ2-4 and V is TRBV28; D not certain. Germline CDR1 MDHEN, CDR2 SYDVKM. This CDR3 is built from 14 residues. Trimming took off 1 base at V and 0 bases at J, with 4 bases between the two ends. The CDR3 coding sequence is TGTGCCAGCAGTTTATCACTAGCCAAAAACATTCAGTACTTC. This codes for CASSLSLAKNIQYF.

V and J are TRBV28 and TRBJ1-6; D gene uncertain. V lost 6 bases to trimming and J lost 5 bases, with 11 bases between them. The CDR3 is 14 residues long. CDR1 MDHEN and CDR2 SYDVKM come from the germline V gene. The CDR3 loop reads CASRTTQNNSPLHF. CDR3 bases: TGTGCCAGCAGGACGACACAAAATAATTCACCCCTCCACTTT.

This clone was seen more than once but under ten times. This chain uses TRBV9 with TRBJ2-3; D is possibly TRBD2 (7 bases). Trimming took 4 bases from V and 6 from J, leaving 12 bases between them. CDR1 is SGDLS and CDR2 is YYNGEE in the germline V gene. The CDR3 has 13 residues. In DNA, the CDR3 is TGTGCCAGCAGCTCCGGGGGGCGGGATACGCAGTATTTT. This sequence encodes CASSSGGRDTQYF.

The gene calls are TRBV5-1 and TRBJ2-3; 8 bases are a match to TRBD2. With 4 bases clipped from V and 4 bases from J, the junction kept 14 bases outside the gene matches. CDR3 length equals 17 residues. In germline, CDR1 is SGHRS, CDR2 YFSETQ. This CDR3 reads CASSQRSAGAGPDTQYF. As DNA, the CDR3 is TGCGCCAGCAGCCAACGTTCAGCGGGAGCGGGGCCAGATACGCAGTATTTT.

This chain's CDR3 is CASSPFTSGSAYEQYF. CDR3 DNA sequence: TGTGCCAGCTCACCATTCACTAGCGGGAGCGCCTACGAGCAGTACTTC. The chain has TRBV18 and TRBJ2-7; 11 bases match TRBD2. The CDR3 has 16 amino acids. The germline CDR1 and CDR2 sequences are KGHSH and LQKENI. The V segment lost 2 bases and the J segment 2 bases; nucleotides outside the gene matches: 5.

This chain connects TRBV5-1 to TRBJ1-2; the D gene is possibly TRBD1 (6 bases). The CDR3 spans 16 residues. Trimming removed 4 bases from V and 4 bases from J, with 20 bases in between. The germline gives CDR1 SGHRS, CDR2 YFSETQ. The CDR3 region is CASSVSGQPIIYGYTF. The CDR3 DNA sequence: TGCGCCAGCAGCGTGTCAGGACAGCCGATAATCTATGGCTACACCTTC.

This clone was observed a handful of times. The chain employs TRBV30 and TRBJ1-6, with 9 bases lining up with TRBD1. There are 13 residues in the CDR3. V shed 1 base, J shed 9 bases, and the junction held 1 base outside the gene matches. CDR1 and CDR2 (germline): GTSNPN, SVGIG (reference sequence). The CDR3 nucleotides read TGTGCCTGGAGTGGACAGGGGGGTTCACCCCTCCACTTT. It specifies CAWSGQGGSPLHF.

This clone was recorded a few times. The CDR3 loop reads CAGRVPTEAFF. In DNA form, the CDR3 reads TGTGCCGGCAGGGTTCCCACTGAAGCTTTCTTT. The chain is built from TRBV30 and TRBJ1-1, with D perhaps matching TRBD1 (5 bases). The CDR3 length is 11 residues. Trimming left V 8 bases short and J 4 bases short, with 11 bases between. In germline, CDR1 is GTSNPN, CDR2 SVGIG (reference sequence).

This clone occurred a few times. As DNA, the CDR3 is TGCGCCAGCACGATGGGACAGCAATACGAGCAGTACTTC. This gives the protein CASTMGQQYEQYF. The rearrangement joins TRBV5-1 to TRBJ2-7, with TRBD1 identical over 7 bases. J was trimmed by 4 bases and V by 6 bases; bases with no gene match: 7. The CDR3 loop spans 13 amino acids. The germline CDR1 and CDR2 sequences are SGHRS and YFSETQ.

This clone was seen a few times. This CDR3 is CASSRGGTQYF. CDR3 coding DNA: TGTGCCAGCAGTCGGGGGGGAACGCAGTATTTT. This sequence joins TRBV27 and TRBJ2-3; 8 nucleotides line up with TRBD2. Germline V gives CDR1 MNHEY, CDR2 SMNVEV (reference sequence). The CDR3 is 11 residues long. V shed 5 bases, J shed 9 bases, and the junction held 1 base outside the gene matches.

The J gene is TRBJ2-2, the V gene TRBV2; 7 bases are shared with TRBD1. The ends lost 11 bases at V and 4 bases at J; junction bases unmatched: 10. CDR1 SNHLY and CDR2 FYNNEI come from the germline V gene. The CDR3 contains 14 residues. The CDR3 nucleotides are TGTGCCGCACAGAGGGACAGCTCCACCGGGGAGCTGTTTTTT. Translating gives CAAQRDSSTGELFF.

The CDR3 spells CASSTSGTGADTQYF. DNA for the CDR3: TGTGCCAGCAGCACTAGCGGGACGGGGGCAGATACGCAGTATTTT. The rearrangement links TRBV21-1 to TRBJ2-3; the table assigns TRBD2, which was not confirmed against the DNA. TRBV21-1 is shown as a pseudogene. The CDR3 contains 15 residues.

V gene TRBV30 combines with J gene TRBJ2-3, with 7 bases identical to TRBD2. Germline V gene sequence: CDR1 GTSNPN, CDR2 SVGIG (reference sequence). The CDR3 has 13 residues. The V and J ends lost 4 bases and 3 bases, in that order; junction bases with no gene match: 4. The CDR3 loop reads CAWNWRGTDTQYF. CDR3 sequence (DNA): TGTGCCTGGAATTGGCGGGGGACAGATACGCAGTATTTT.